This passage covers 15 T cell receptor beta chains from one sample sequenced in a study of blood T cell repertoires in COVID-19. TCRdb's table, derived via immunoSEQ multiplex PCR, lists solely in-frame clones and lacks some. The sample lists under 250,000 clones; approximately 85% were seen once. The sequencing input was peripheral blood. The origin of the receptors is a woman in her seventies with acute or convalescent COVID-19.

V and J are TRBV4-3 and TRBJ1-5; TRBD1 agrees at 9 bases. The CDR3 has 15 amino acids. The germline V gene has CDR1 LGHNA and CDR2 YSLEER. Trimming at V came to 0 bases and at J to 5 bases, leaving 2 bases not matched to a gene. The CDR3 sequence: CASSQENRGHQPQHF. The CDR3, as DNA: TGCGCCAGCAGCCAAGAGAACAGGGGGCATCAGCCCCAGCATTTT.

The CDR3 here is CASSGGQGAVGEQYF. The CDR3 DNA reads as TGCGCCAGCAGCGGAGGACAGGGGGCGGTGGGCGAGCAGTACTTC. The chain carries TRBV5-1 and TRBJ2-7, with 11 positions matching TRBD1. CDR1 and CDR2 from the germline V gene are SGHRS and YFSETQ. Trimming at V came to 4 bases and at J to 6 bases, leaving 9 bases not matched to a gene. The length of the CDR3 is 15 residues.

The chain uses TRBV6-4 and TRBJ2-1; 10 positions agree with TRBD2. V shed 4 bases and J 4 bases; nucleotides not matched to a gene: 7. The CDR3 extends over 16 amino acids. Per the germline V gene, CDR1 is MRHNA and CDR2 is SNTAGT. The CDR3 DNA follows: TGTGCCAGCAGTGTAGAAGCGGGGGGGCGGTACAATGAGCAGTTCTTC. Residues: CASSVEAGGRYNEQFF.

This clone was seen only a few times. The gene calls are TRBV6-1 and TRBJ1-1; D not certain. The CDR3 sequence is 13 residues long. Trimming cost V 2 bases and J 7 bases, with 11 bases left between them. Germline lookup yields CDR1 MNHNS and CDR2 SASEGT. This CDR3 reads CASSESQRIEAFF. The CDR3 DNA reads TGTGCCAGCAGTGAATCGCAGCGTATTGAAGCTTTCTTT.

The gene calls are TRBV28 and TRBJ1-1; D call uncertain. The V gene's germline CDR1 is MDHEN and CDR2 SYDVKM. V was pared by 1 base and J by 5 bases, with 8 bases between. The CDR3 contains 13 residues. Here the CDR3 DNA reads TGTGCCAGCAGTTTATTAGGAGGGACTGAAGCTTTCTTT. Translated, it gives CASSLLGGTEAFF.

This clone was counted once. This sequence joins TRBV18 and TRBJ2-1, with 8 positions matching TRBD1. The CDR3 is 16 amino acids. V shed 5 bases and J 1 base; nucleotides not matched to a gene: 7. The germline V gene has CDR1 KGHSH and CDR2 LQKENI. CDR3 nucleotide sequence: TGTGCCAGCTCAACGTCCGGGACAGGATCCTACAATGAGCAGTTCTTC. Translating gives CASSTSGTGSYNEQFF.

The V and J genes are TRBV15 and TRBJ1-2; D is unresolved. Trimming cost V 0 bases and J 4 bases, with 12 bases left between them. Germline V gene data show CDR1 as LNHNV and CDR2 as YYDKDF (reference sequence). There are 15 residues in the CDR3. The CDR3 loop is CATSRDLVRPYGYTF. CDR3 coding DNA: TGTGCCACCAGCAGAGATCTTGTCAGGCCCTATGGCTACACCTTC.

The gene calls are TRBV11-2 and TRBJ2-1, with 9 bases identical to TRBD2. The CDR3 spans 16 residues. J lost 7 bases, V lost 1 base, and 8 bases had no gene match. Germline loops: CDR1 SGHAT, CDR2 FQNNGV. The CDR3 here is CASSLGSGGTKNEQFF. For the CDR3, the DNA is TGTGCCAGCAGCTTAGGAAGCGGGGGGACAAAGAATGAGCAGTTCTTC.

This clone was seen just once. V gene TRBV4-3 combines with J gene TRBJ1-4; no clear D gene. Trimming stripped 0 bases from V and 3 bases from J, with 11 bases between. The CDR3 has 16 amino acids. Germline CDR1 is LGHNA and CDR2 is YSLEER. CDR3 DNA: TGCGCCAGCAGCCAAGAGGCGAACAGACCTAATGAAAAACTGTTTTTT. It encodes CASSQEANRPNEKLFF.

The chain uses TRBV4-3 and TRBJ1-2; D not certain. Germline CDR1 LGHNA, CDR2 YSLEER. Trimming removed 0 bases from V and 2 bases from J, with 10 bases in between. The CDR3 is 15 amino acids. The CDR3 loop is CASSQDHNPNYGYTF. CDR3 nucleotide sequence: TGCGCCAGCAGCCAAGATCACAACCCGAACTATGGCTACACCTTC.

The J gene is TRBJ2-3, the V gene TRBV19, with D possibly TRBD1 on 8 matching bases. Germline V gives CDR1 LNHDA, CDR2 SQIVND (reference sequence). CDR3 length: 14 amino acids. Trimming took 5 bases from V and 6 from J, leaving 15 bases between them. CDR3 sequence: CASSPGQGGDTQYF. CDR3 nucleotide sequence: TGTGCCAGTAGTCCCGGACAGGGAGGGGATACGCAGTATTTT.

The chain combines TRBV6-1 with TRBJ2-7, with 8 positions matching TRBD2. V was pared by 3 bases and J by 3 bases, with 10 bases of the junction left unmatched. Germline V gives CDR1 MNHNS, CDR2 SASEGT. The CDR3 spans 16 residues. The CDR3 DNA follows: TGTGCCAGCAGTGAGGGACTAGGGACCGGTAGCTACGAGCAGTACTTC. Protein sequence: CASSEGLGTGSYEQYF.

J is TRBJ2-7 and V is TRBV6-6; 9 bases agree with TRBD1. Germline trimming cut 6 bases from V and 1 base from J; bases unmatched to any gene: 4. This CDR3 spans 14 amino acids. Germline V gene lookup returns CDR1 MNHNY and CDR2 SVGAGI (reference sequence). DNA of the CDR3: TGTGCCAGCAGGGCGGGACAGGGTTCCTACGAGCAGTACTTC. It codes for CASRAGQGSYEQYF.

The V gene is TRBV4-2, the J gene TRBJ2-1, with 8 nucleotides matching TRBD2. With V trimmed by 0 bases and J by 9 bases, 10 bases remained unmatched. Germline-derived CDR1 and CDR2 are LGHNA and YNFKEQ. This CDR3 is built from 16 residues. CDR3 in amino acids: CASSQEVLAGKGEQFF. CDR3 nucleotides: TGTGCCAGCAGCCAAGAGGTATTAGCGGGGAAGGGTGAGCAGTTCTTC.

The rearrangement links TRBV3-1 (or the pseudogene TRBV3-2) to TRBJ1-6; 7 nucleotides match TRBD1. The ends lost 5 bases at V and 6 bases at J; junction bases unmatched: 7. This CDR3 is built from 15 residues. Germline assignment: CDR1 LGHDT and CDR2 YNNKEL (reference sequence). The CDR3: CASSSQGGGNSPLHF. CDR3 bases: TGTGCCAGCAGCTCCCAAGGGGGCGGTAATTCACCCCTCCACTTT.